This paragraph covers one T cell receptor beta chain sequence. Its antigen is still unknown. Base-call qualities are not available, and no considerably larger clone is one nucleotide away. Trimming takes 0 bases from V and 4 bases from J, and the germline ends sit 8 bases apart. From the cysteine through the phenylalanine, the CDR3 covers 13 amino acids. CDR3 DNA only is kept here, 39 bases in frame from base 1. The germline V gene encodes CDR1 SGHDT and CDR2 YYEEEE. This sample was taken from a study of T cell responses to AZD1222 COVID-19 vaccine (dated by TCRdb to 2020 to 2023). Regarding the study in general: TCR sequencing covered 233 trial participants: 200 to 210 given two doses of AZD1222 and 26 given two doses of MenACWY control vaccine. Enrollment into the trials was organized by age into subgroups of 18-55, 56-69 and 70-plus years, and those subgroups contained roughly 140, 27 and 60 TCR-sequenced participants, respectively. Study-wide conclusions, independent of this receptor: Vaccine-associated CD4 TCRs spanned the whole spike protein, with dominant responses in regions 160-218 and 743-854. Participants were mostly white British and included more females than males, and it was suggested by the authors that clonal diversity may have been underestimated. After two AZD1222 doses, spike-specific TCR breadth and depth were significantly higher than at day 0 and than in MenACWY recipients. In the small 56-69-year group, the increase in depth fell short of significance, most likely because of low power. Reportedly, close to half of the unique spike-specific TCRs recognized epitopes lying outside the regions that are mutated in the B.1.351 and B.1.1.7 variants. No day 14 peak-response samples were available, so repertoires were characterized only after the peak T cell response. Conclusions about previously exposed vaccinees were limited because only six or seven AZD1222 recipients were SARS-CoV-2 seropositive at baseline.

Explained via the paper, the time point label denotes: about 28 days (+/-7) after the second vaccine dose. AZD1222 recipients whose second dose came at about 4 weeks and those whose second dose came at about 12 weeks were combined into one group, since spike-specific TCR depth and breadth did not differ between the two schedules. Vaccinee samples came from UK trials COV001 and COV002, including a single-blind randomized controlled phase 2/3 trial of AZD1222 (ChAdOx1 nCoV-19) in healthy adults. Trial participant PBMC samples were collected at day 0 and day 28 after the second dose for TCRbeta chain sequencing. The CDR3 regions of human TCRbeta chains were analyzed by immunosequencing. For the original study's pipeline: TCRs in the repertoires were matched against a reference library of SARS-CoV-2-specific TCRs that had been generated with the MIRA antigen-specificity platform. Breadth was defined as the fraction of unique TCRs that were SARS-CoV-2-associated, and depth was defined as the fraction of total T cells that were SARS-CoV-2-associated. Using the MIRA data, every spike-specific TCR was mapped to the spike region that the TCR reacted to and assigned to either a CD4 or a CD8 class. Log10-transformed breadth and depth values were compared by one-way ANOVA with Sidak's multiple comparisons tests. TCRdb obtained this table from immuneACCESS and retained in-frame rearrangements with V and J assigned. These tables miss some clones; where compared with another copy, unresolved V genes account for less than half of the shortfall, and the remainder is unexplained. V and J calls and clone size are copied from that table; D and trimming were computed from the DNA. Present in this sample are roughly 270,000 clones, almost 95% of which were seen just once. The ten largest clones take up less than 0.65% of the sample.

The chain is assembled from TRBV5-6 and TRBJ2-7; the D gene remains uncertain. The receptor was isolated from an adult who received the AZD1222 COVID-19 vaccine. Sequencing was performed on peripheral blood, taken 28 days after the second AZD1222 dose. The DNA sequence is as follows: TGTGCCAGCAGCTTGGCCGTGGGGTACGAGCAGTACTTC. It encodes CASSLAVGYEQYF.